At least ten counts were recorded for the clone carrying this T cell receptor beta chain. This specimen comes from a study of patients and donors after allogeneic stem cell transplantation. TCRdb processed the RT-PCR reads anew with MiXCR; each CDR3 protein has one entry. Of over 400,000 distinct CDR3 sequences listed, approximately 16% are singletons. The clonotype originates from a human donor who was either an allogeneic HSCT recipient or a stem cell or donor lymphocyte infusion donor (not recorded which). It is not recorded whose cells these are; they may come from a transplant donor. The sample was blood, either unsorted or a sorted T cell fraction (not recorded which).

The CDR3 sequence: CASSLHRAGTDTQYF. CDR3 nucleotide sequence: TGTGCCAGCTCACTACACAGGGCAGGCACAGATACGCAGTATTTT. This chain uses TRBV18 with TRBJ2-3; maybe TRBD1 (6 bases). The CDR3 runs to 15 residues. Germline CDR1 and CDR2: KGHSH and LQKENI. With 4 bases removed from V and 1 base from J, the gap between germline ends came to 12 bases.